A selection of T cell receptor beta chains follows, all from one sample in a study of T cell responses to AZD1222 COVID-19 vaccine. The assay was immunoSEQ multiplex PCR, and TCRdb's table has in-frame clones only and misses some. The sample yields 17,000 or so clones, about 90% seen once. This sample comprised peripheral blood, obtained 28 days after the second AZD1222 dose. All receptors derive from an adult who received the AZD1222 COVID-19 vaccine. Both conserved end residues are part of each CDR3. Each record gives: V gene, D gene, clone size, J gene, CDR3 DNA, CDR3 protein. The D gene is left open where the match is weak. Clone size is not always given. Where it is, it says once, few, many or a class for expanded clones.

V gene: TRBV5-1
D gene: -
clone size: -
J gene: TRBJ2-1
CDR3 DNA: TGCGCCAGCAGCTTGGTCGGGGGTCTGAGGGATGAGCAGTTCTTC
CDR3 protein: CASSLVGGLRDEQFF

V gene: TRBV7-8
D gene: -
clone size: -
J gene: TRBJ2-5
CDR3 DNA: TGTGCCAGCAGCCTCGCCGAGCCCCAAGAGACCCAGTACTTC
CDR3 protein: CASSLAEPQETQYF

V gene: TRBV5-4
D gene: TRBD1
clone size: -
J gene: TRBJ1-6
CDR3 DNA: TGTGCCAGCAGCCCGGGACAGGATCCACCCCTCCACTTT
CDR3 protein: CASSPGQDPPLHF

V gene: TRBV2
D gene: -
clone size: -
J gene: TRBJ1-2
CDR3 DNA: TGTGCCAGCAGGACCGAGGGATATGGCTACACCTTC
CDR3 protein: CASRTEGYGYTF

V gene: TRBV28
D gene: TRBD2
clone size: once
J gene: TRBJ2-1
CDR3 DNA: TGTGCCAGCAGGCGACTAGCGGGGGCTGGCAATGAGCAGTTCTTC
CDR3 protein: CASRRLAGAGNEQFF

V gene: TRBV6-5
D gene: -
clone size: -
J gene: TRBJ2-5
CDR3 DNA: TGTGCCAGCACCCCCAGGGGACTGTACCAAGAGACCCAGTACTTC
CDR3 protein: CASTPRGLYQETQYF

V gene: TRBV5-1
D gene: -
clone size: -
J gene: TRBJ2-2
CDR3 DNA: TGCGCCAGCAGCCTCGTGTCCGGGTCCACCGGGGAGCTGTTTTTT
CDR3 protein: CASSLVSGSTGELFF

V gene: TRBV11-2
D gene: -
clone size: -
J gene: TRBJ2-5
CDR3 DNA: TGTGCCAGCAGCCCGCGCGAGACCCAGTACTTC
CDR3 protein: CASSPRETQYF

V gene: TRBV10-3
D gene: TRBD1
clone size: -
J gene: TRBJ1-6
CDR3 DNA: TGTGCCATCAGGGGCACAGGGGGCTTGTATAATTCACCCCTCCACTTT
CDR3 protein: CAIRGTGGLYNSPLHF

V gene: TRBV30
D gene: -
clone size: once
J gene: TRBJ1-1
CDR3 DNA: TGTGCCTGGAGTGTACTTAAGGGGATCAACACTGAAGCTTTCTTT
CDR3 protein: CAWSVLKGINTEAFF

V gene: TRBV5-4
D gene: -
clone size: -
J gene: TRBJ1-4
CDR3 DNA: TGTGCCAGCAGCCAGGGCGGAGCAGTTGGTGAAAAACTGTTTTTT
CDR3 protein: CASSQGGAVGEKLFF

V gene: TRBV27
D gene: -
clone size: -
J gene: TRBJ2-7
CDR3 DNA: TGTGCCAGCAGCGGCTTACTCGATGTTTCCTACGAGCAGTACTTC
CDR3 protein: CASSGLLDVSYEQYF

V gene: TRBV4-1
D gene: TRBD2
clone size: -
J gene: TRBJ2-3
CDR3 DNA: TGCGCCAGCAGCCAATCACTAGCGGGGGGCGCGGATACGCAGTATTTT
CDR3 protein: CASSQSLAGGADTQYF

V gene: TRBV19
D gene: -
clone size: few
J gene: TRBJ1-1
CDR3 DNA: TGTGCCAGTAGTGACCCCGTCAGCGGCCCCCCTGAAGCTTTCTTT
CDR3 protein: CASSDPVSGPPEAFF

V gene: TRBV6-5
D gene: -
clone size: once
J gene: TRBJ2-5
CDR3 DNA: TGTGCCAGCAGTTACTCGAGTACTGAACAAGAGACCCAGTACTTC
CDR3 protein: CASSYSSTEQETQYF

V gene: TRBV5-1
D gene: TRBD1
clone size: -
J gene: TRBJ2-7
CDR3 DNA: TGCGCCAGCAGCTTCTCCGGGACAGGGGGGTCCTACGAGCAGTACTTC
CDR3 protein: CASSFSGTGGSYEQYF

V gene: TRBV6-5
D gene: TRBD1
clone size: -
J gene: TRBJ1-4
CDR3 DNA: TGTGCCAGCAGCCGGGAGGGGACAGGGCGGGAAAAACTGTTTTTT
CDR3 protein: CASSREGTGREKLFF

V gene: TRBV6-5
D gene: -
clone size: -
J gene: TRBJ2-3
CDR3 DNA: TGTGCCAGCATACCCATGCCGACCCTGGGAGATACGCAGTATTTT
CDR3 protein: CASIPMPTLGDTQYF

V gene: TRBV2
D gene: -
clone size: -
J gene: TRBJ2-7
CDR3 DNA: TGTGCCAGCGCCACCACTCTAGAGCAGTACTTC
CDR3 protein: CASATTLEQYF

V gene: TRBV2
D gene: -
clone size: -
J gene: TRBJ1-5
CDR3 DNA: TGTGCCAGCAGTGGGGACGTTACTCAGCCCCAGCATTTT
CDR3 protein: CASSGDVTQPQHF

V gene: TRBV2
D gene: -
clone size: once
J gene: TRBJ1-4
CDR3 DNA: TGTGCCAGCAGTGAGGGGACCAGGGAAAAACTGTTTTTT
CDR3 protein: CASSEGTREKLFF

V gene: TRBV21-1
D gene: -
clone size: -
J gene: TRBJ1-1
CDR3 DNA: TGTGCCAGCAGCAAACCTGGGTCCGACACTGAAGCTTTCTTT
CDR3 protein: CASSKPGSDTEAFF

V gene: TRBV2
D gene: -
clone size: -
J gene: TRBJ1-6
CDR3 DNA: TGTGCCAGCAGCTCAATAGGGGACCCACCCCTCCACTTT
CDR3 protein: CASSSIGDPPLHF

V gene: TRBV28
D gene: -
clone size: -
J gene: TRBJ2-3
CDR3 DNA: TGTGCCAGCCGTTGGGCCGGGACAGATACGCAGTATTTT
CDR3 protein: CASRWAGTDTQYF

V gene: TRBV4-2
D gene: -
clone size: -
J gene: TRBJ2-7
CDR3 DNA: TGTGCCAGCAGCCAAGGGACTCGGACGGAAAGCTCCTACGAGCAGTACTTC
CDR3 protein: CASSQGTRTESSYEQYF

V gene: TRBV18
D gene: TRBD1
clone size: -
J gene: TRBJ1-1
CDR3 DNA: TGTGCCAGCTTAGCAGACAGGGCCACGAACACTGAAGCTTTCTTT
CDR3 protein: CASLADRATNTEAFF

V gene: TRBV5-1
D gene: -
clone size: -
J gene: TRBJ1-1
CDR3 DNA: TGCGCCAGCACCCTGAGGCCGACAGACGGGCTGAACACTGAAGCTTTCTTT
CDR3 protein: CASTLRPTDGLNTEAFF

V gene: TRBV28
D gene: -
clone size: -
J gene: TRBJ1-5
CDR3 DNA: TGTGCCAGCAGTTTATGGTCCGGACAGAGCCATCAGCCCCAGCATTTT
CDR3 protein: CASSLWSGQSHQPQHF

V gene: TRBV4-1
D gene: -
clone size: -
J gene: TRBJ1-1
CDR3 DNA: TGCGCCAGCAGCCAAGATTTAGGCACTGAAGCTTTCTTT
CDR3 protein: CASSQDLGTEAFF

V gene: TRBV7-9
D gene: -
clone size: once
J gene: TRBJ1-5
CDR3 DNA: TGTGCCAGCAGCTTAGGGGAGGAAAGGGCCCCGAATCAGCCCCAGCATTTT
CDR3 protein: CASSLGEERAPNQPQHF

V gene: TRBV6-6
D gene: -
clone size: -
J gene: TRBJ2-1
CDR3 DNA: TGTGCCAGCAGTTACTCTATGGGCAGTTTAAATGAGCAGTTCTTC
CDR3 protein: CASSYSMGSLNEQFF

V gene: TRBV27
D gene: -
clone size: -
J gene: TRBJ2-3
CDR3 DNA: TGTGCCAGCAGTCCCCTCAGGACAGATACGCAGTATTTT
CDR3 protein: CASSPLRTDTQYF

V gene: TRBV14
D gene: -
clone size: once
J gene: TRBJ2-7
CDR3 DNA: TGTGCCAGCAGCCAAGGGGGGGCATCCGGGGAGCAGTACTTC
CDR3 protein: CASSQGGASGEQYF

V gene: TRBV7-9
D gene: -
clone size: -
J gene: TRBJ1-1
CDR3 DNA: TGTGCCAGCAGCTTATATTCCGGGAACACTGAAGCTTTCTTT
CDR3 protein: CASSLYSGNTEAFF

V gene: TRBV6-5
D gene: -
clone size: -
J gene: TRBJ1-6
CDR3 DNA: TGTGCCAGCACCCAGGCGGGGCAGAACAATTCACCCCTCCACTTT
CDR3 protein: CASTQAGQNNSPLHF

V gene: TRBV6-5
D gene: TRBD1
clone size: few
J gene: TRBJ1-2
CDR3 DNA: TGTGCCAGCACAGGGACAGGGGCTGGCTACACCTTC
CDR3 protein: CASTGTGAGYTF

V gene: TRBV7-9
D gene: -
clone size: -
J gene: TRBJ2-7
CDR3 DNA: TGTGCCAGCAGCACCTCGGGACGGGGCTCCTACGAGCAGTACTTC
CDR3 protein: CASSTSGRGSYEQYF

V gene: TRBV19
D gene: -
clone size: -
J gene: TRBJ2-2
CDR3 DNA: TGTGCCAGTAGCTTGACGGGAGTCGGGGAGCTGTTTTTT
CDR3 protein: CASSLTGVGELFF

V gene: TRBV6-1
D gene: TRBD1
clone size: -
J gene: TRBJ1-4
CDR3 DNA: TGTGCCAGCAGTGAACAGACAGGGGGCAATGAAAAACTGTTTTTT
CDR3 protein: CASSEQTGGNEKLFF

V gene: TRBV7-3
D gene: TRBD2
clone size: -
J gene: TRBJ2-1
CDR3 DNA: TGTGCCAGCAGCGGTCCCGGAGCGGGAGGAAGGGGTGAGCAGTTCTTC
CDR3 protein: CASSGPGAGGRGEQFF

V gene: TRBV7-8
D gene: -
clone size: -
J gene: TRBJ2-2
CDR3 DNA: TGTGCCAGCAGCCGCCCACTCATCGGGCCCAACACCGGGGAGCTGTTTTTT
CDR3 protein: CASSRPLIGPNTGELFF

V gene: TRBV5-1
D gene: -
clone size: -
J gene: TRBJ2-5
CDR3 DNA: TGCGCCAGCAGCTTCGGGCTAGCAGGGGCCGAGACCCAGTACTTC
CDR3 protein: CASSFGLAGAETQYF

V gene: TRBV7-6
D gene: -
clone size: once
J gene: TRBJ1-5
CDR3 DNA: TGTGCCAGCAGACTACAGGGCGCCCAGCATTTT
CDR3 protein: CASRLQGAQHF

V gene: TRBV30
D gene: -
clone size: -
J gene: TRBJ2-3
CDR3 DNA: TGTGCCTGGAGTCCGGGCTCCACAGATACGCAGTATTTT
CDR3 protein: CAWSPGSTDTQYF

V gene: TRBV6-5
D gene: TRBD1
clone size: -
J gene: TRBJ2-7
CDR3 DNA: TGTGCCAGCAGACCTGGGGGACAGAACTACGAGCAGTACTTC
CDR3 protein: CASRPGGQNYEQYF